Shown below are 22 T cell receptor beta chains from a single sample sequenced in a study of blood T cells in healthy people across ages. The second PCR ran about 7 to 12 cycles with a sample-barcoded 5' primer and J-beta primers. TCRdb analysed the 5' RACE reads with MiXCR anew, one entry per CDR3 protein. The sample shows 800,000 to 950,000 distinct CDR3 sequences, almost 30% of them seen only once. The data were also submitted as part of a second study, on T cells of mothers and their children.

Material for sequencing was blood. All receptors come from a woman aged 40 to 50 in good health.

There are many counts of this clonotype. V usage is TRBV20-1 and J usage is TRBJ2-5; 8 bases are shared with TRBD2. Losses at the gene ends were 3 bases for V and 4 bases for J; bases not matched to a gene: 10. Germline-derived CDR1 and CDR2 are DFQATT and SNEGSKA (reference sequence). The CDR3 is 15 amino acids. The CDR3 DNA is TGCAGTGCTAGGCCAATAGCGGGGCGGGGAGAGACCCAGTACTTC. As protein: CSARPIAGRGETQYF.

About this clonotype: A single base separates this from a much larger clone, so it may be a read error. V usage is TRBV12-3 or TRBV12-4 and J usage is TRBJ1-2, with D hard to call. The CDR3 consists of 10 residues. The CDR3 DNA reads TGTGTCATAAGGGATGGGGGCTACACCTTC. Protein product: CVIRDGGYTF.

The table lists this clonotype with many counts. The chain has TRBV11-2 and TRBJ2-1; TRBD2 matches at 8 bases. V lost 6 bases and J lost 0; bases outside the gene matches: 7. CDR1 and CDR2 from the germline V gene are SGHAT and FQNNGV. The length of the CDR3 is 16 residues. The CDR3 region is CASRYSGKSSYNEQFF. CDR3 DNA: TGTGCCAGCAGGTATAGCGGGAAGAGCTCCTACAATGAGCAGTTCTTC.

This clonotype was counted at least ten times. This chain joins TRBV9 and TRBJ2-5, with D perhaps matching TRBD2 (5 bases). In germline, CDR1 is SGDLS, CDR2 YYNGEE. The CDR3 has 14 amino acids. V was shortened by 4 bases and J by 2 bases, with 12 bases between the two germline ends. In DNA form, the CDR3 reads TGTGCCAGCAGCCTCGGGGAGCTTCAAGAGACCCAGTACTTC. As protein: CASSLGELQETQYF.

This clonotype has just a few counts. The chain carries TRBV28 and TRBJ2-3, with D possibly matching TRBD2 (5 bases). Germline loops: CDR1 MDHEN, CDR2 SYDVKM. This CDR3 is built from 14 residues. The V end lost 3 bases, the J end lost 1 base, and 8 bases lay between the germline ends. In nucleotides, the CDR3 is TGTGCCAGCAGTTTGGACTCTCGCACAGATACGCAGTATTTT. It translates to CASSLDSRTDTQYF.

This clonotype appeared a single time. This rearrangement joins TRBV29-1 to TRBJ1-5; 10 nucleotides agree with TRBD1. Germline V gene sequence: CDR1 SQVTM, CDR2 ANQGSEA. J gave up 3 bases and V 6 bases, and 5 bases lay outside the gene matches. This CDR3 contains 14 residues. For the CDR3, the DNA is TGCAGCGTGGGACAGGGGATCGACAATCAGCCCCAGCATTTT. Amino acid sequence: CSVGQGIDNQPQHF.

This clonotype was recorded a few times. Being one base from a much bigger clone, this may be a read error. This chain connects TRBV12-3 or TRBV12-4 to TRBJ2-3, with TRBD2 matching 14 bases. The CDR3 spans 15 residues. The chain's CDR3 is CASSPGLAGADAQYF. Here the CDR3 DNA reads TGTGCCAGCAGCCCGGGACTAGCGGGGGCAGATGCGCAGTATTTT.

This clonotype has just one count. The junction departs from the called germline gene at one end, perhaps through a read error. The chain has TRBV6-2 or TRBV6-3 and TRBJ2-7; D may be TRBD1 (6 bases). The CDR3 loop spans 13 amino acids. Germline V gives CDR1 MNHEY, CDR2 SVGEGT. CDR3 sequence: CAGSQGGSYEQYF. In DNA form, the CDR3 reads TGTGCCGGCAGCCAAGGGGGTTCCTACGAGCAGTACTTC.

The genes are TRBV7-3 and TRBJ2-3; 8 nucleotides align to TRBD2. Unmatched junction bases numbered 6, after V lost 3 bases and J lost 4 bases. Per germline, CDR1 SGHTA and CDR2 FQGTGA. The CDR3 is 15 residues long. This CDR3 is CASSLGLGRADTQYF. The DNA for the CDR3 is TGTGCCAGCAGCTTGGGACTAGGAAGGGCAGATACGCAGTATTTT.

In this sample, this clonotype turned up a few times. The chain carries TRBV7-8 and TRBJ2-5; 8 bases are shared with TRBD1. Germline assignment: CDR1 SGHVS and CDR2 FQNEAQ. After removal of 5 bases from V and 6 bases from J, the junction contained 14 bases not matched to a gene. The CDR3 sequence is 16 residues long. CDR3 sequence: CASSRHRDRRLKTQYF. The CDR3 DNA is TGTGCCAGCAGCAGGCACCGGGACAGGAGGCTCAAGACCCAGTACTTC.

This clonotype occurred a few times. The chain links TRBV5-1 to TRBJ2-3; either TRBD1 or TRBD2 may supply D (5 bases each). Trimming shortened V by 0 bases and J by 1 base, and 15 bases separated the two germline ends. Per germline, CDR1 SGHRS and CDR2 YFSETQ. The CDR3 has 17 residues. CDR3 in DNA: TGCGCCAGCAGCTTGGCCGGGGCCCTCGAACGCACAGATACGCAGTATTTT. Protein product: CASSLAGALERTDTQYF.

The rearrangement joins TRBV7-2 to TRBJ2-3; D might be TRBD1 (5 bases). The germline CDR1 and CDR2 sequences are SGHTA and FQGNSA. The CDR3 is made up of 15 amino acids. V lost 1 base and J 1 base, leaving 9 bases between the germline ends. CDR3 region: CASSLGGYRTDTQYF. CDR3 nucleotide sequence: TGTGCCAGCAGCTTAGGGGGCTACCGCACAGATACGCAGTATTTT.

This clonotype has ten or more counts. This chain uses TRBV29-1 with TRBJ2-6, with D unclear. In germline, CDR1 is SQVTM, CDR2 ANQGSEA. CDR3 length: 12 amino acids. With 6 bases removed from V and 0 bases from J, the gap between germline ends came to 3 bases. The CDR3 loop reads CSVDSGANVLTF. CDR3 nucleotide sequence: TGCAGCGTCGACTCTGGGGCCAACGTCCTGACTTTC.

The chain uses TRBV3-1 and TRBJ1-1; D gene unclear. CDR3 length equals 12 residues. CDR1 LGHDT and CDR2 YNNKEL come from the germline V gene (reference sequence). V lost 4 bases and J lost 4, with 7 bases in between. The CDR3 region has the DNA TGTGCCAGCAGCCGACTAGCCACTGAAGCTTTCTTT. Protein: CASSRLATEAFF.

This clonotype was detected ten times or more. This chain's CDR3 is CAGSGGGSLETQYF. The CDR3 coding sequence is TGTGCCGGTAGCGGGGGGGGATCTTTAGAGACCCAGTACTTC. V and J are TRBV6-6 and TRBJ2-5; 11 bases are a match to TRBD2. Germline V lookup: CDR1 MNHNY, CDR2 SVGAGI (reference sequence). The CDR3 is 14 amino acids. Trimming at V came to 11 bases and at J to 4 bases, leaving 9 bases not matched to a gene.

The CDR3 here is CASSQGRYNEQYF. For the CDR3, the DNA is TGTGCCAGCAGCCAGGGGCGTTACAATGAGCAGTACTTC. The V call is TRBV6-5, the J call TRBJ2-1; D might be TRBD1 (6 bases). The J call may be wrong; the DNA end is better matched by TRBJ2-7. The CDR3 covers 13 residues. The germline V gene encodes CDR1 MNHEY and CDR2 SVGAGI.

This clonotype was seen a few times. The chain recombines TRBV3-1 with TRBJ1-5, with a weak D call TRBD1 (5 bases). V lost 0 bases and J lost 2, with 8 bases in between. The CDR3 is 15 amino acids. The germline CDR1 and CDR2 sequences are LGHDT and YNNKEL (reference sequence). DNA of the CDR3: TGTGCCAGCAGCCAAGACTCGGGGGGCAATCAGCCCCAGCATTTT. Protein product: CASSQDSGGNQPQHF.

V is TRBV5-1 and J is TRBJ2-7; D might be TRBD1 or TRBD2, each matching 5 bases. V lost 3 bases and J 6 bases, leaving 13 bases between the germline ends. The CDR3 sequence is 13 residues long. Germline V gives CDR1 SGHRS, CDR2 YFSETQ. The CDR3 bases are TGCGCCAGCAGCTGGGACCAGGAGGCCGAGCAGTACTTC. Translated: CASSWDQEAEQYF.

This clonotype came up many times. The chain combines TRBV13 with TRBJ2-1; the D call may be TRBD1 or TRBD2 (5 bases each). Germline CDR1 reads PRHDT; CDR2 reads FYEKMQ (reference sequence). V lost 3 bases to trimming and J lost 9 bases, with 6 bases between them. CDR3 length: 11 residues. CDR3 in amino acids: CASSFGGEQFF. Here the CDR3 DNA reads TGTGCCAGCAGCTTTGGGGGTGAGCAGTTCTTC.

The CDR3 region has the DNA TGTGCCAGCAGTTCCGGGCTCCCTAACTATGGCTACACCTTC. Amino acid sequence: CASSSGLPNYGYTF. The chain is built from TRBV27 and TRBJ1-2; D gene unclear. Trimming cost V 4 bases and J 0 bases, with 9 bases left between them. This CDR3 contains 14 residues. CDR1 and CDR2 (germline): MNHEY, SMNVEV (reference sequence).

The chain combines TRBV29-1 with TRBJ1-2; unclear D gene. From germline, CDR1 is SQVTM and CDR2 ANQGSEA. Trimming took 7 bases from V and 4 from J, leaving 16 bases between them. The CDR3 extends over 13 amino acids. The CDR3 loop is CSGTETVSYGYTF. CDR3 bases: TGCAGCGGTACAGAGACCGTGAGCTATGGCTACACCTTC.

This clonotype showed up many times. The chain uses TRBV6-1 and TRBJ2-7; D is ambiguous. Germline values: CDR1 MNHNS, CDR2 SASEGT. The germline V and J ends were trimmed by 4 bases and 0 bases, with 7 bases remaining between them. The CDR3 spans 13 residues. CDR3 sequence: CASSVAHSYEQYF. CDR3 DNA: TGTGCCAGCAGTGTTGCGCACTCCTACGAGCAGTACTTC.